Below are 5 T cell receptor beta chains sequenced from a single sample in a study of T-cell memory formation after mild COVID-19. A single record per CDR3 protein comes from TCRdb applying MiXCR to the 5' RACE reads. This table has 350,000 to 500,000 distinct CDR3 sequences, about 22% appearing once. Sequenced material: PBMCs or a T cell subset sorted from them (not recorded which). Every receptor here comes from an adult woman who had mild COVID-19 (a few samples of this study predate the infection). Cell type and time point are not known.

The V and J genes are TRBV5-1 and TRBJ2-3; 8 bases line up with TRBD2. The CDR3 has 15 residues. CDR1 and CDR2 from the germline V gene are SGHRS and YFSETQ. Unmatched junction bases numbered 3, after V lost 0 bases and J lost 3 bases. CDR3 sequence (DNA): TGCGCCAGCAGCTTGGGTAGCGGGGAGACAGATACGCAGTATTTT. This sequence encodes CASSLGSGETDTQYF.

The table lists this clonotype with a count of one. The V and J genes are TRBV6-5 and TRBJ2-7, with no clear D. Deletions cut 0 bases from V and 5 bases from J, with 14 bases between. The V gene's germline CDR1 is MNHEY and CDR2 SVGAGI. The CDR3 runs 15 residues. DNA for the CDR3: TGTGCCAGCAGTTACTCGCCTGCCGTTTTGCACGAGCAGTACTTC. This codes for CASSYSPAVLHEQYF.

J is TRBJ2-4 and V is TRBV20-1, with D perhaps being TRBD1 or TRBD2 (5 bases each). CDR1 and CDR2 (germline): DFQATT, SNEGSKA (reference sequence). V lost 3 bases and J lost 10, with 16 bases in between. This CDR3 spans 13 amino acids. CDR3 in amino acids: CSARAPPGAIQYF. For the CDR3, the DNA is TGCAGTGCTAGGGCTCCCCCCGGGGCTATTCAGTACTTC.

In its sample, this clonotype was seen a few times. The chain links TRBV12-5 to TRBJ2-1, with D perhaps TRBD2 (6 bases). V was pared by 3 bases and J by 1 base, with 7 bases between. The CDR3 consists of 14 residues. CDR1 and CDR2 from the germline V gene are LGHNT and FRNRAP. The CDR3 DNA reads TGTGCTAGTGGTTTCAGCGGGTCCTACAATGAGCAGTTCTTC. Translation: CASGFSGSYNEQFF.

In DNA, the CDR3 is TGTGCCAGCAGCCTAACTCAGGGGAACACTGAAGCTTTCTTT. This gives the protein CASSLTQGNTEAFF. J is TRBJ1-1 and V is TRBV12-3 or TRBV12-4; D is perhaps TRBD1 (5 bases). Trimming removed 6 bases at V and 1 base at J, with 12 bases between. CDR3 length equals 14 residues.